A selection of T cell receptor beta chains follows, all from one sample in a study of PD-1 blockade in classical Hodgkin lymphoma. Here immunoSEQ multiplex PCR was the method, and the copy in TCRdb shows in-frame clones only, minus some. The top ten clones hold less than 1% of a sample with just over 15,000 clones, more than 70% of them seen once. Sequencing was performed on CD4+ T cells from blood. The origin of the receptors is a human donor with classical Hodgkin lymphoma. Both conserved end residues are part of each CDR3. A D gene is named only where the DNA matches it firmly. The listing skips clone size in some rows; elsewhere it reads once, few, many or a size class.

DNA,CDR3,V,length,J,D,size
TGTGCCAGTAGTATGACAGGGGGCGACTATGGCTACACCTTC,CASSMTGGDYGYTF,TRBV19,14,TRBJ1-2,TRBD1,-
TGTGCCAGCAGCTTAGCTGCGGGACGGCAGAACACTGAAGCTTTCTTT,CASSLAAGRQNTEAFF,TRBV7-6,16,TRBJ1-1,-,-
TGTGCCAGCAGCCCCAGGGGGGGATACGAGCAGTACTTC,CASSPRGGYEQYF,TRBV5-6,13,TRBJ2-7,-,few
TGTGCCAGCAGCCCGGGGGGCGGGAGGATCTACGAGCAGTACTTC,CASSPGGGRIYEQYF,TRBV7-2,15,TRBJ2-7,TRBD2,-
TGTGCCAGTAGACCAACAGGAGGGAGGCAAGGCTATGGCTACACCTTC,CASRPTGGRQGYGYTF,TRBV19,16,TRBJ1-2,-,-
TGTGCCAGCAGTTCAGACCTGCAGACGCAGTATTTT,CASSSDLQTQYF,TRBV7-2,12,TRBJ2-3,-,-
TGTGCCAGCAGATCGGGGGGGCACTATGGCTACACCTTC,CASRSGGHYGYTF,TRBV28,13,TRBJ1-2,-,-
TGTGCCAGCAGTCGGCCCCTAGCGGGACGTGCCTACGAGCAGTACTTC,CASSRPLAGRAYEQYF,TRBV28,16,TRBJ2-7,TRBD2,-
TGTGCCAGCAGCCCAGGACAGGGGGTCACTGAAGCTTTCTTT,CASSPGQGVTEAFF,TRBV11-2,14,TRBJ1-1,TRBD1,-
TGTGCAAGCAGCCGGGGGAAATGGGGGGACAATGAGCAGTTCTTC,CASSRGKWGDNEQFF,TRBV28,15,TRBJ2-1,-,-
TGTGCCAGCAGTTACCGCCCCAGGGAACAGAAGTACTTC,CASSYRPREQKYF,TRBV6-5,13,TRBJ2-7,-,-
TGTGCCAGCCGAAGATTCAGGGGGGCGCTGAGGACTGAAGCTTTCTTT,CASRRFRGALRTEAFF,TRBV6-6,16,TRBJ1-1,TRBD1,once
TGTGCCAGCAGCTTAGCCGGGACTAGCGGGGGTCCTGGCTACGAGCAGTACTTC,CASSLAGTSGGPGYEQYF,TRBV7-9,18,TRBJ2-7,TRBD2,-
TGTGCCAGCAGCCCACAGGGGTATGGCTACACCTTC,CASSPQGYGYTF,TRBV28,12,TRBJ1-2,TRBD1,-
TGTGCCAGCAAAAATAGCGGAGTCAATGAGCAGTTCTTC,CASKNSGVNEQFF,TRBV2,13,TRBJ2-1,-,-
TGTGCCAGCAGTCAACTCGGGGGGAGCACCGGGGAGCTGTTTTTT,CASSQLGGSTGELFF,TRBV6-6,15,TRBJ2-2,TRBD2,-
TGTGCCAGCAGTTATGGCGGGAGCTCCTACAATGAGCAGTTCTTC,CASSYGGSSYNEQFF,TRBV2,15,TRBJ2-1,TRBD2,once
TGCGCCAGCAGTGGGGTATTCGCCCCCGGAGTGCAGTACTTC,CASSGVFAPGVQYF,TRBV10-1,14,TRBJ2-7,-,-
TGCGCCAGCAGCTTTACCGGGACAGAGCAAGAGACCCAGTACTTC,CASSFTGTEQETQYF,TRBV5-1,15,TRBJ2-5,TRBD1,-
TGTGCCAGCAGCGTTGGGGACTCGCGCGACACTGAAGCTTTCTTT,CASSVGDSRDTEAFF,TRBV9,15,TRBJ1-1,-,-
TGTGCCAGTAGCCCCAGTCGACTAGCGCGCTCCTACGAGCAGTACTTC,CASSPSRLARSYEQYF,TRBV7-2,16,TRBJ2-7,TRBD2,-
TGTGCCAGTAGTACAACCAGGGGGGGGAATCAGCCCCAGCATTTT,CASSTTRGGNQPQHF,TRBV19,15,TRBJ1-5,TRBD1,-
TGTGCCAGCTCGCCCCAGATAGCTGGGTCTTACAATGAGCAGTTCTTC,CASSPQIAGSYNEQFF,TRBV18,16,TRBJ2-1,-,-
TGTGCCAGCATAAAAACAGGGCGTGACTCTGGAAACACCATATATTTT,CASIKTGRDSGNTIYF,TRBV5-6,16,TRBJ1-3,-,-
TGTGCCAGCAGGCCCCGGGGCTCTGGGGCCAACGTCCTGACTTTC,CASRPRGSGANVLTF,TRBV25-1,15,TRBJ2-6,-,-
TGTGCCAGCAGCACTAGCGGGAGGGCGATAGATACGCAGTATTTT,CASSTSGRAIDTQYF,TRBV7-9,15,TRBJ2-3,TRBD2,-
TGTGCCAGCAGCCAACCAACCGGGACAGGAAATTCACCCCTCCACTTT,CASSQPTGTGNSPLHF,TRBV4-2,16,TRBJ1-6,TRBD1,-
TGTGCCAGCAGCTTTATACAGGGGCAGAATTCACCCCTCCACTTT,CASSFIQGQNSPLHF,TRBV7-2,15,TRBJ1-6,TRBD1,-
TGTGCCAGCAGCGTTGGGACAGGTCGGTACGAGCAGTACTTC,CASSVGTGRYEQYF,TRBV9,14,TRBJ2-7,TRBD1,-
TGTGCCAGCAGCTTGAGACAGGGCAACTATGGCTACACCTTC,CASSLRQGNYGYTF,TRBV5-4,14,TRBJ1-2,TRBD1,-
TGTGCCAGCAGTCGGGACAGCGAGCAGTACTTC,CASSRDSEQYF,TRBV6-5,11,TRBJ2-7,TRBD1,-
TGTGCCAGCAGTACCAGGACAGACAACACCGCTTTCTTT,CASSTRTDNTAFF,TRBV27,13,TRBJ1-1,-,-
TGTGCCAGCAGCTTCACGGGACAGAGGGGCTACACCTTC,CASSFTGQRGYTF,TRBV5-4,13,TRBJ1-2,TRBD1,-
TGTGCCAGCAGCTTAGAGAGGGATATTCCCGGAGCTTTCTTT,CASSLERDIPGAFF,TRBV11-2,14,TRBJ1-1,-,once
TGTGCCATCAGTGACACAGGGGGCGACGTCCACGAGCAGTACTTC,CAISDTGGDVHEQYF,TRBV10-3,15,TRBJ2-7,TRBD1,-
TGTGCCAGCAGCTTAGCCTACGCAGATACGCAGTATTTT,CASSLAYADTQYF,TRBV7-2,13,TRBJ2-3,-,-
TGTGCCTGGAGTGTATCTGGCGGGGGGCTAGCCAAAAACATTCAGTACTTC,CAWSVSGGGLAKNIQYF,TRBV30,17,TRBJ2-4,TRBD2,-
TGTGCCAGTAGTATGGATGGAAGAGGGGGGAAGACTGAAGCTTTCTTT,CASSMDGRGGKTEAFF,TRBV19,16,TRBJ1-1,-,-
TGTGCCAGCAGCCCCGGGACAGGGGAAGGTCAGCCCCAGCATTTT,CASSPGTGEGQPQHF,TRBV7-8,15,TRBJ1-5,TRBD1,-
TGCGCCAGCAGCTCACTACAGGGTACCAAAAACATTCAGTACTTC,CASSSLQGTKNIQYF,TRBV5-1,15,TRBJ2-4,-,-
TGTGCCAGCAGCTTAAGCACAGATACGCAGTATTTT,CASSLSTDTQYF,TRBV5-4,12,TRBJ2-3,-,-
TGCGCCAGCAGCCAAGAAGTGACTAGCGGGCCTTTCTCCTACAATGAGCAGTTCTTC,CASSQEVTSGPFSYNEQFF,TRBV4-3,19,TRBJ2-1,TRBD2,-
TGTGCCAGCAGTTCAGCACAAGAGACCCAGTACTTC,CASSSAQETQYF,TRBV25-1,12,TRBJ2-5,-,-
TGTGCCAGCAGTTCTGCGGGACAGGGGGCGGAGACCCAGTACTTC,CASSSAGQGAETQYF,TRBV28,15,TRBJ2-5,TRBD1,-
TGCGCCAGCAGCTTGGGGGCTAGCGGGAGCGGAGATACGCAGTATTTT,CASSLGASGSGDTQYF,TRBV5-1,16,TRBJ2-3,TRBD2,-
TGTGCCAGCAGTTTTAAGGGGCGGCACACCGGGGAGCTGTTTTTT,CASSFKGRHTGELFF,TRBV27,15,TRBJ2-2,-,-
TGTGCCAGCAGTGTGGGGTCCCAAGAGACCCAGTACTTC,CASSVGSQETQYF,TRBV2,13,TRBJ2-5,-,-
TGCGCCAGCAGCCGCGGGAGGGAAGAGACCCAGTACTTC,CASSRGREETQYF,TRBV5-1,13,TRBJ2-5,TRBD2,-
TGTGCCAGCACCGAATGGGGGACAGGACTTTATGGCTACACCTTC,CASTEWGTGLYGYTF,TRBV6-5,15,TRBJ1-2,TRBD1,-
TGTGCCAGCAGTGAATTGCGGCAGGAGGCCTCACCCCTCCACTTT,CASSELRQEASPLHF,TRBV25-1,15,TRBJ1-6,-,-
TGTGCCAGCAGCTTCCGGGACAGGGGAGGATACGAGCAGTACTTC,CASSFRDRGGYEQYF,TRBV5-5,15,TRBJ2-7,TRBD1,-
TGCAGCGTCGCCCGGACAGGGACGACCTATGGCTACACCTTC,CSVARTGTTYGYTF,TRBV29-1,14,TRBJ1-2,TRBD1,-